This TCR beta chain was profiled in a study of CD4+ T cells in melanoma. The table lists this clone with a few counts. The antigen is undetermined. The CDR3 covers 15 residues. With V trimmed by 0 bases and J by 8 bases, 4 bases remained unmatched. Germline-derived CDR1 and CDR2 are SEHNR and FQNEAQ (reference sequence). Some clones are missing from TCRdb's copy, which holds only in-frame ones; the method was immunoSEQ multiplex PCR. Of some 11,000 clones listed, approximately 68% are singletons. Whole-study findings and limits: Reportedly, melanoma neoantigen-specific CD4+ T cells showed varied differentiation states.

V usage is TRBV7-9 and J usage is TRBJ1-6, with 7 nucleotides matching TRBD1. The sequence derives from a human donor with melanoma. Specimen: cells from a culture (not recorded whether cultured in vitro). The CDR3 nucleotides read TGTGCCAGCAGCTTAGCGGCAGGGGGACATTCACCCCTCCACTTT. This codes for CASSLAAGGHSPLHF.